The 4 T cell receptor beta chains presented below share a single source sample, sequenced in a study of T cells after posttransplantation cyclophosphamide. Sequencing was performed with immunoSEQ multiplex PCR; in TCRdb, only in-frame clones are kept and a portion is missing. The sample was found to contain about 40,000 clones, and every one recurs. Input material: PBMCs. These receptor sequences come from a woman in her 50s in good health and a related stem cell transplant donor.

This clone was found many times. The chain employs TRBV7-2 and TRBJ1-1; D unclear. V gave up 6 bases and J gave up 1 base, with 9 bases separating them. The length of the CDR3 is 13 residues. Germline CDR1 and CDR2: SGHTA and FQGNSA. The CDR3 sequence is CASSSGGNTEAFF. The DNA of the CDR3 is TGTGCCAGCAGTTCTGGAGGGAACACTGAAGCTTTCTTT.

This clone was observed at least ten times. The CDR3 DNA follows: TGTGCCAGCAGCTCACTGGGACTAGCGGGGGCCAATGAGCAGTTCTTC. Translating gives CASSSLGLAGANEQFF. The V call is TRBV11-1, the J call TRBJ2-1, with 14 positions matching TRBD2. Unmatched junction bases numbered 5, after V lost 4 bases and J lost 6 bases. This CDR3 is built from 16 residues. The germline V gene has CDR1 SGHAT and CDR2 FQDESV (reference sequence).

The chain recombines TRBV5-4 with TRBJ2-7; 9 positions match TRBD1. Trimming took 3 bases from V and 5 from J; bases not matched to a gene: 3. This CDR3 is built from 13 residues. Germline-derived CDR1 and CDR2 are SGHNT and YYREEE (reference sequence). CDR3 nucleotide sequence: TGTGCCAGCAGCTCCGGGACAGGGAACGAGCAGTACTTC. Amino acid sequence: CASSSGTGNEQYF. The full variable domain, with the rest looked up from reference TRBV5-4 and TRBJ2-7, is ETGVTQSPTHLIKTRGQQVTLRCSSQSGHNTVSWYQQALGQGPQFIFQYYREEENGRGNFPPRFSGLQFPNYSSELNVNALELDDSALYLCASSSGTGNEQYFGPGTRLTVT.

This clone has ten or more counts. The chain links TRBV6-1 to TRBJ2-4; 10 positions agree with TRBD1. Per germline, CDR1 MNHNS and CDR2 SASEGT. The CDR3 extends over 14 amino acids. J gave up 7 bases and V 5 bases, and 5 bases lay outside the gene matches. CDR3 bases: TGTGCCAGCAGTTCTCGGGACAGGGGTAACATTCAGTACTTC. Protein: CASSSRDRGNIQYF.